This T cell receptor beta chain derives from a study of naive and memory T cell subsets. As for treatment: skin biopsy from PPD injection site in Mantoux-positive individual. The library had UMIs added by 3' ligation of an oligonucleotide to TCR cDNA. The SP2 primer and nested alpha and beta constant region primers amplified ligated cDNA in four rounds. TCRdb processed the UMI-ligation and nested PCR reads anew with MiXCR; each CDR3 protein has one entry. The table lists about 14,000 distinct CDR3 sequences, under 6.5% of them singletons. Per the germline V gene, CDR1 is DFQATT and CDR2 is SNEGSKA (reference sequence). Trimming stripped 4 bases from V and 5 bases from J, with 14 bases between. The length of the CDR3 is 14 residues. Ten or more counts support this clonotype.

Specimen: skin, collected from a tuberculin skin test site. The chain carries TRBV20-1 and TRBJ2-2; TRBD2 is a possible D gene (5 bases). The receptor was isolated from an adult in good health. The CDR3 region is CSAMDFTHTGELFF. CDR3 coding DNA: TGCAGTGCTATGGACTTCACCCATACCGGGGAGCTGTTTTTT.